This TCR beta chain was recovered during a study of T cells in Graves' hyperthyroidism and ophthalmopathy. RNA transcripts yielded amplified TCR beta CDR3 regions. Initially, a first-round RT-PCR of the TCR CDR3 employed the HTBI primer set. Each CDR3 protein gets one entry after TCRdb re-called the multiplex PCR reads with MiXCR. The sample records hundreds of thousands of distinct CDR3 sequences, 30% to 40% being singletons. The CDR3 sequence is 17 residues long. Germline assignment: CDR1 MNHEY and CDR2 SVGAGI. Deletions cut 0 bases from V and 0 bases from J, with 11 bases between. The sequence was collected from a woman in her thirties or forties with Graves' hyperthyroidism. Sequencing used blood. The J gene is TRBJ1-4, the V gene TRBV6-5; D not certain. The chain's CDR3 is CASSYSREIATNEKLFF. CDR3 DNA: TGTGCCAGCAGTTACTCGAGGGAGATTGCAACTAATGAAAAACTGTTTTTT.